The rows below give T cell receptor beta chains drawn from one sample of a study of blood T cell repertoires in COVID-19. Here immunoSEQ multiplex PCR was the method, and the copy in TCRdb shows in-frame clones only, minus some. The sample consists of fewer than 250,000 clones, around 92% of them appearing once. Sequenced material: peripheral blood. The receptors shown here come from a man aged 25-45 years with acute or convalescent COVID-19. CDR3s include the opening cysteine and the closing phenylalanine or tryptophan. Fields, in order: V gene, J gene, clone size, D gene, CDR3 DNA, CDR3 protein. The D gene is left open where the match is weak. Only some rows state a clone size, as once, few, many or a class for expanded clones.

TRBV6-4	TRBJ2-1	.	TRBD2	TGTGCCAGCAGTGAGGGGACTAGCGTCTACAATGAGCAGTTCTTC	CASSEGTSVYNEQFF
TRBV3-1/TRBV3-2	TRBJ2-3	.	TRBD2	TGTGCCAGCAGCCACCTAGCGGGCACAGATACGCAGTATTTT	CASSHLAGTDTQYF
TRBV28	TRBJ2-3	once	TRBD2	TGTGCCAGCAGTTTACAACCGGGACTAGTAACCACAGATACGCAGTATTTT	CASSLQPGLVTTDTQYF
TRBV19	TRBJ2-3	.	.	TGTGCCAGTAGTGCCGCCTGGGGGGCGCAGTATTTT	CASSAAWGAQYF
TRBV5-6	TRBJ1-4	.	.	TGTGCCAGCAGCTTGCAGGGGCAGGTTGAAAAACTGTTTTTT	CASSLQGQVEKLFF
TRBV11-1	TRBJ1-2	.	TRBD1	TGTGCCAGCAGCCCGAGACAGGGGCAAGGCTACACCTTC	CASSPRQGQGYTF
TRBV19	TRBJ2-1	.	TRBD2	TGTGCCAGTAGTTCCAGGACTAGCGGGAGCTATGAGCAGTTCTTC	CASSSRTSGSYEQFF
TRBV5-1	TRBJ2-2	.	.	TGCGCCAGCAGCTGGCGGGGTCCGGACGGGGAGCTGTTTTTT	CASSWRGPDGELFF
TRBV28	TRBJ1-1	.	.	TGTGCCAGCAGTTTCATCCCGACAGTCTCCACTGAAGCTTTCTTT	CASSFIPTVSTEAFF
TRBV19	TRBJ2-2	.	TRBD2	TGTGCCAGTATGGGCGGGAGGGCACTCACCGGGGAGCTGTTTTTT	CASMGGRALTGELFF
TRBV5-1	TRBJ1-2	.	TRBD1	TGCGCCAGCAGCTGGTCGACAGGGGCCAACTATGGCTACACCTTC	CASSWSTGANYGYTF
TRBV3-1/TRBV3-2	TRBJ1-2	.	.	TGTGCCAGCAGCCTCGGACAGAGTGGCTACACCTTC	CASSLGQSGYTF
TRBV5-5	TRBJ2-1	.	.	TGTGCCAGCAGCTGGGAGCGTCATGAGCAGTTCTTC	CASSWERHEQFF
TRBV6-5	TRBJ2-1	.	.	TGTGCCAGCAGAAGACCCGCGGGCTCCTACAATGAGCAGTTCTTC	CASRRPAGSYNEQFF
TRBV6-1	TRBJ1-2	.	.	TGTGCCAGCAGTGTGTGGGGGGTAGAGGGCGACTATGGCTACACCTTC	CASSVWGVEGDYGYTF
TRBV7-8	TRBJ1-5	.	.	TGTGCCAGCAGCTTAACTGACAATCAGCCCCAGCATTTT	CASSLTDNQPQHF
TRBV30	TRBJ2-7	few	.	TGTGCCTGGAGTGATCTTAAAGCGCGGCCGCGCGAGCAGTACTTC	CAWSDLKARPREQYF
TRBV28	TRBJ2-3	.	.	TGTGCCAGCAGCTCCCCCTCGGCAGATACGCAGTATTTT	CASSSPSADTQYF
TRBV28	TRBJ2-4	.	TRBD2	TGTGCCAGCAGTTTAGGAGGCGGGAGGCTAGCCAAAAACATTCAGTACTTC	CASSLGGGRLAKNIQYF
TRBV7-2	TRBJ2-6	.	TRBD2	TGTGCCAGCAGCTTTTCGGGAGGACGTTACTCTGGGGCCAACGTCCTGACTTTC	CASSFSGGRYSGANVLTF
TRBV2	TRBJ1-1	.	.	TGTGCCAGCAGAAAGGGGGAAGTGAACACTGAAGCTTTCTTT	CASRKGEVNTEAFF
TRBV25-1	TRBJ2-7	.	TRBD2	TGTGCCAGCAGTCGGACTAGCGGGGGGGGGCCCTACGAGCAGTACTTC	CASSRTSGGGPYEQYF
TRBV7-9	TRBJ1-3	once	.	TGTGCCAGCAGCTCCGACAGGTCTGGAAACACCATATATTTT	CASSSDRSGNTIYF
TRBV3-1/TRBV3-2	TRBJ2-7	.	TRBD1	TGTGCCAGCAGCCATAGGCAGGGGGCTGACGAGCAGTACTTC	CASSHRQGADEQYF
TRBV19	TRBJ1-5	.	.	TGTGCCAGTAGTATAGATATGACAGGGCCCCAGCATTTT	CASSIDMTGPQHF
TRBV14	TRBJ1-2	.	.	TGTGCCAGCAGCGGACAGAAGTACTATGGCTACACCTTC	CASSGQKYYGYTF
TRBV10-3	TRBJ2-7	.	TRBD2	TGTGCCATCAGTCCGGGACTAGCGGGGGGAATCCACGAGCAGTACTTC	CAISPGLAGGIHEQYF
TRBV7-3	TRBJ1-6	once	TRBD1	TGTGCCAGCAGCCTGACAGGGAGCAATTCACCCCTCCACTTT	CASSLTGSNSPLHF
TRBV28	TRBJ1-1	.	TRBD1	TGTGCCAGCAGTTTCCGGGACAGCACTGAAGCTTTCTTT	CASSFRDSTEAFF
TRBV4-1	TRBJ1-5	.	TRBD1	TGCGCCAGCAGCCCCCACTTGATTTCGACAGGGGGAGGTCAGCCCCAGCATTTT	CASSPHLISTGGGQPQHF
TRBV11-2	TRBJ2-3	.	TRBD2	TGTGCCAGCAGCCCGCCGGGAGGCGCAGATACGCAGTATTTT	CASSPPGGADTQYF
TRBV11-2	TRBJ2-7	.	.	TGTGCCAGCAGCTTAAGTCGTTCGGGGTACGAGCAGTACTTC	CASSLSRSGYEQYF
TRBV10-2	TRBJ2-7	.	.	TGCGCCAGCAGTGAGTGGCAGAGGAGCCACGAGCAGTACTTC	CASSEWQRSHEQYF
TRBV11-2	TRBJ2-7	.	.	TGTGCCAGCAGCTTCGACACCTCCTACGAGCAGTACTTC	CASSFDTSYEQYF
TRBV6-5	TRBJ2-1	once	.	TGTGCCAGCAGGGGAGCGGCTTACAATGAGCAGTTCTTC	CASRGAAYNEQFF
TRBV19	TRBJ2-3	.	TRBD2	TGTGCCAGCAGAAGAGCGGGGGGACAGTACACAGATACGCAGTATTTT	CASRRAGGQYTDTQYF
TRBV19	TRBJ2-7	.	.	TGTGCCAGTAGTCCCTTGGAGGGCCCGGGCTACGAGCAGTACTTC	CASSPLEGPGYEQYF
TRBV30	TRBJ2-7	few	TRBD2	TGTGCCTGGACGGGCGGGGGGAGCTCCTACGAGCAGTACTTC	CAWTGGGSSYEQYF
TRBV19	TRBJ2-3	once	.	TGTGCCAGTAGTATCCAGGGCGGCACAGGTACGCAGTATTTT	CASSIQGGTGTQYF
TRBV5-1	TRBJ2-2	once	TRBD1	TGCGCCAGCAGCTTGGGAGGGGACAGAAAGAACACCGGGGAGCTGTTTTTT	CASSLGGDRKNTGELFF
TRBV28	TRBJ2-7	.	.	TGTGCCAGCAGTCCCCCCAGCGGAACCTACGAGCAGTACTTC	CASSPPSGTYEQYF
TRBV27	TRBJ1-2	.	TRBD1	TGTGCCAGCAGGAGCCCAGGACAGGGGGCGTCTGGCTACACCTTC	CASRSPGQGASGYTF
TRBV6-1	TRBJ2-2	.	.	TGTGCCAGCAGTGAAGCCCTGACATCGCCCGGAGAGCTGTTTTTT	CASSEALTSPGELFF
TRBV29-1	TRBJ1-2	.	TRBD1	TGCAGCGGCGGAGGGGGCGGCTATGGCTACACCTTC	CSGGGGGYGYTF
TRBV28	TRBJ2-7	.	TRBD2	TGTGCCAGATTAAAGCGGGAGGGCCTCTTCCACGAGCAGTACTTC	CARLKREGLFHEQYF
TRBV5-4	TRBJ1-2	.	TRBD1	TGTGCCAGCAGCTTTCCGGACAGGGGGCGTGGCTACACCTTC	CASSFPDRGRGYTF
TRBV18	TRBJ2-5	once	.	TGTGCCAGCTCATCGTCAACGAGAGAGACCCAGTACTTC	CASSSSTRETQYF
TRBV4-2	TRBJ2-2	.	TRBD2	TGTGCCAGCAGCCAAGTGCTAGCGGGGAGGGAGGAGCTGTTTTTT	CASSQVLAGREELFF
TRBV30	TRBJ2-7	.	TRBD1	TGTGCCTGGAGCGCCGGGACAGGGTTCTACGAGCAGTACTTC	CAWSAGTGFYEQYF
TRBV6-5	TRBJ2-3	many	.	TGTGCCAGCAGTTCACGCCGCGGGAGCACAGATACGCAGTATTTT	CASSSRRGSTDTQYF
TRBV3-1/TRBV3-2	TRBJ1-5	.	.	TGTGCCAGCAGCTCGACAGGTAGCAATCAGCCCCAGCATTTT	CASSSTGSNQPQHF
TRBV19	TRBJ2-7	.	TRBD1	TGTGCCAGTAGTACAATGACAGGGGGATTCCTCGAGCAGTACTTC	CASSTMTGGFLEQYF
TRBV27	TRBJ1-1	.	.	TGTGCCAGCAGTTTCCAGCCCGTTATGCTCAGCGGTGAAGCTTTCTTT	CASSFQPVMLSGEAFF